The 25 T cell receptor beta chains presented below share a single source sample, sequenced in a study of blood T cell repertoires in COVID-19. TCRdb's copy holds only in-frame clones and misses some; the assay was immunoSEQ multiplex PCR. The table records about 170,000 clones, more than 70% of them present only once. The specimen sequenced was peripheral blood. All receptors come from a man aged 50-60 years who had recovered from COVID-19.

The chain couples TRBV27 to TRBJ2-3; D unclear. V lost 7 bases and J lost 2, with 7 bases in between. This CDR3 contains 12 residues. The germline V gene encodes CDR1 MNHEY and CDR2 SMNVEV (reference sequence). The CDR3 region has the DNA TGTGCCAGCACCGACAACACAGATACGCAGTATTTT. Residues: CASTDNTDTQYF.

This chain connects TRBV10-2 to TRBJ2-5; D possibly corresponds to TRBD2 (7 bases). The CDR3 extends over 15 amino acids. The germline gives CDR1 WSHSY, CDR2 SAAADI. The germline V and J ends were trimmed by 3 bases and 1 base, with 12 bases remaining between them. For the CDR3, the DNA is TGCGCCAGCAGTGATTGGGGGGGCTTCCAAGAGACCCAGTACTTC. This translates into CASSDWGGFQETQYF.

The gene calls are TRBV12-3 or TRBV12-4 and TRBJ2-1, with 7 nucleotides matching TRBD1. The V segment lost 5 bases and the J segment 6 bases; nucleotides outside the gene matches: 4. CDR3 size: 13 residues. The chain's CDR3 is CASSIQGFNEQFF. CDR3 nucleotides: TGTGCCAGCAGTATACAGGGGTTCAATGAGCAGTTCTTC.

CDR3 DNA: TGTGCCAGCAGTGGAGGGGGCCACCTAGCGGGAGAGACCCAGTACTTC. It codes for CASSGGGHLAGETQYF. The rearrangement links TRBV25-1 to TRBJ2-5; tentative D call: TRBD2 (8 bases). The CDR3 has 16 residues. Between the trimmed V and J ends, which lost 4 bases and 4 bases, there was a span of 19 bases. Germline CDR1 MGHDK, CDR2 SYGVNS.

This clone was seen only once. The chain is built from TRBV6-2 or TRBV6-3 and TRBJ2-7; the D is unclear. Germline CDR1 reads MNHEY; CDR2 reads SVGEGT. CDR3 size: 14 residues. Trimming took 2 bases from V and 0 from J, leaving 8 bases between them. The CDR3 is CASSYPITSYEQYF. The CDR3 coding sequence is TGTGCCAGCAGTTACCCTATCACCTCCTACGAGCAGTACTTC.

This sequence joins TRBV5-1 and TRBJ1-2; the D is unclear. The germline CDR1 and CDR2 sequences are SGHRS and YFSETQ. Trimming shortened V by 1 base and J by 5 bases, and 9 bases separated the two germline ends. CDR3 size: 13 residues. CDR3 loop: CASSLNRAYGYTF. CDR3 in DNA: TGCGCCAGCAGCTTGAACAGAGCTTATGGCTACACCTTC.

This clone appeared a single time. V usage is TRBV6-2 or TRBV6-3 and J usage is TRBJ2-1; tentative D call: TRBD2 (5 bases). The V and J ends lost 4 bases and 9 bases respectively, with 19 bases between them. Per the germline V gene, CDR1 is MNHEY and CDR2 is SVGEGT. This CDR3 is built from 15 residues. Here the CDR3 DNA reads TGTGCCAGCAGTTCGGACTCCCGTAGCTACGGTGAGCAGTTCTTC. Translation gives CASSSDSRSYGEQFF.

This clone has a single count. The chain has TRBV23-1 and TRBJ1-1; tentatively, D is TRBD1 (6 bases). TRBV23-1 is placed among ORFs of uncertain function. This CDR3 comprises 15 residues. Trimming removed 0 bases at V and 4 bases at J, with 12 bases between. The DNA for the CDR3 is TGCGCCAGCAGTCAATCGAGGACAGCCGTCACTGAAGCTTTCTTT. Protein sequence: CASSQSRTAVTEAFF.

The chain has TRBV19 and TRBJ2-7, with TRBD1 matching over 8 bases. With 4 bases clipped from V and 3 bases from J, the junction kept 2 bases outside the gene matches. The V gene's germline CDR1 is LNHDA and CDR2 SQIVND (reference sequence). This CDR3 comprises 13 residues. CDR3 nucleotide sequence: TGTGCCAGTAGTACCACAGGGGGCTACGAGCAGTACTTC. Its protein is CASSTTGGYEQYF.

This chain uses TRBV9 with TRBJ1-3; D may be TRBD1 (5 bases). The CDR3 totals 16 residues. The V and J ends lost 4 bases and 0 bases respectively, with 14 bases between them. Germline V gene data show CDR1 as SGDLS and CDR2 as YYNGEE. The CDR3 nucleotides are TGTGCCAGCAGCTCAGCCAGGGTCTACTCTGGAAACACCATATATTTT. It is translated as CASSSARVYSGNTIYF.

This clone was detected only a few times. This chain joins TRBV5-1 and TRBJ2-1; 10 bases align to TRBD1. CDR3 length: 14 amino acids. The germline CDR1 and CDR2 sequences are SGHRS and YFSETQ. The J segment lost 8 bases and the V segment lost 0 bases, leaving 2 bases of the junction unmatched. This CDR3 reads CASSLEDRGDEQFF. CDR3 nucleotide sequence: TGCGCCAGCAGCTTGGAGGACAGGGGGGATGAGCAGTTCTTC.

In this sample, this clone turned up a few times. The gene calls are TRBV28 and TRBJ2-3, with 8 bases that match TRBD2. J gave up 1 base and V 5 bases, and 5 bases lay outside the gene matches. CDR3 length: 15 residues. Germline values: CDR1 MDHEN, CDR2 SYDVKM. CDR3 amino acids: CASSHSTSGTDTQYF. For the CDR3, the DNA is TGTGCCAGCAGTCACTCGACTAGCGGCACAGATACGCAGTATTTT.

The J gene is TRBJ1-3, the V gene TRBV2; no firm D call. Trimming shortened V by 4 bases and J by 0 bases, and 16 bases separated the two germline ends. The CDR3 consists of 17 residues. The germline V gene encodes CDR1 SNHLY and CDR2 FYNNEI. CDR3 bases: TGTGCCAGCAGTGTTTCCCCAACTTTTAACTCTGGAAACACCATATATTTT. This encodes CASSVSPTFNSGNTIYF.

The CDR3 sequence is CASSLDGQVTKETQYF. The CDR3 nucleotides are TGTGCCAGCAGCTTGGACGGACAGGTGACGAAAGAGACCCAGTACTTC. This chain links TRBV5-4 with TRBJ2-5; 7 bases agree with TRBD1. The CDR3 spans 16 residues. V dropped 0 bases and J dropped 3; count of bases not matched to a gene: 8. Looked up from germline, CDR1 is SGHNT and CDR2 is YYREEE (reference sequence). Based on the CDR3 plus reference TRBV5-4 and TRBJ2-5, the full variable domain is ETGVTQSPTHLIKTRGQQVTLRCSSQSGHNTVSWYQQALGQGPQFIFQYYREEENGRGNFPPRFSGLQFPNYSSELNVNALELDDSALYLCASSLDGQVTKETQYFGPGTRLLVL.

V gene TRBV6-2 or TRBV6-3 combines with J gene TRBJ2-3, with 10 bases aligning to TRBD1. The CDR3 is 13 residues long. The V gene end was trimmed by 2 bases and the J gene end by 12 bases; junction bases not matched to a gene: 5. Germline-derived CDR1 and CDR2 are MNHEY and SVGEGT. The CDR3 nucleotides read TGTGCCAGCAGTTACCCCGGGACAGGGGATCAGTATTTT. The encoded protein is CASSYPGTGDQYF.

V and J are TRBV5-1 and TRBJ2-3, with D perhaps matching TRBD1 (6 bases). Trimming cost V 1 base and J 2 bases, with 11 bases left between them. CDR1 and CDR2 from the germline V gene are SGHRS and YFSETQ. The CDR3 spans 15 residues. The CDR3 region has the DNA TGCGCCAGCAGCTTGAGAGGACAGATCACAGATACGCAGTATTTT. This translates into CASSLRGQITDTQYF.

The chain has TRBV6-5 and TRBJ1-1, with 10 nucleotides matching TRBD1. The germline V gene encodes CDR1 MNHEY and CDR2 SVGAGI. The V segment lost 0 bases and the J segment 11 bases; nucleotides outside the gene matches: 3. The CDR3 length is 13 residues. DNA of the CDR3: TGTGCCAGCAGTTACTCGACAGGGGGCGATGCTTTCTTT. Protein: CASSYSTGGDAFF.

This chain uses TRBV2 with TRBJ2-7, with D hard to call. The CDR3 is 12 amino acids. CDR1 and CDR2 (germline): SNHLY, FYNNEI. V was clipped by 7 bases and J by 5 bases, with 12 bases between them. This chain's CDR3 is CASTGRRDEQYF. The CDR3 DNA reads TGTGCCAGCACCGGTAGACGGGACGAGCAGTACTTC.

The chain uses TRBV27 and TRBJ1-2; 7 bases agree with TRBD1. The CDR3 contains 15 residues. CDR1 MNHEY and CDR2 SMNVEV come from the germline V gene (reference sequence). With 10 bases clipped from V and 3 bases from J, the junction kept 14 bases outside the gene matches. The CDR3 protein is CATRQGRSPYYGYTF. The CDR3 DNA is TGTGCCACAAGACAGGGTCGTAGCCCGTACTATGGCTACACCTTC.

The chain combines TRBV4-2 with TRBJ1-2, with a weak D call TRBD1 (6 bases). Germline V lookup: CDR1 LGHNA, CDR2 YNFKEQ. V was pared by 1 base and J by 7 bases, with 16 bases between. CDR3 length: 15 residues. CDR3 coding DNA: TGTGCCAGCAGCCAAGCGGAGGCAGGGGAGTCTGGCTACACCTTC. It encodes CASSQAEAGESGYTF.

This chain joins TRBV19 and TRBJ1-5; D might be TRBD1 (6 bases). The germline V gene encodes CDR1 LNHDA and CDR2 SQIVND (reference sequence). Trimming removed 6 bases from V and 0 bases from J, with 12 bases in between. The CDR3 runs 15 residues. The DNA of the CDR3 is TGTGCCAGTAGGGAACAGGGTCTTAGCAATCAGCCCCAGCATTTT. Protein product: CASREQGLSNQPQHF.

The chain is built from TRBV19 and TRBJ1-5; 8 nucleotides agree with TRBD1. This CDR3 contains 16 residues. J gave up 9 bases and V 1 base, and 11 bases lay outside the gene matches. Per germline, CDR1 LNHDA and CDR2 SQIVND (reference sequence). The CDR3, as DNA: TGTGCCAGTAGTATAGGGCAGGGGGCGGGTAAAGGGCCCCAGCATTTT. The encoded protein is CASSIGQGAGKGPQHF.

This clone appeared once. V is TRBV2 and J is TRBJ1-5, with a weak D call TRBD1 (5 bases). This CDR3 comprises 15 residues. The germline V gene has CDR1 SNHLY and CDR2 FYNNEI. Between the trimmed V and J ends, which lost 3 bases and 1 base, there was a span of 10 bases. The CDR3 sequence: CASSEKGPSNQPQHF. CDR3 bases: TGTGCCAGCAGTGAGAAGGGGCCGAGCAATCAGCCCCAGCATTTT. The variable domain in full, with the rest retrieved from reference TRBV2 and TRBJ1-5, is EPEVTQTPSHQVTQMGQEVILRCVPISNHLYFYWYRQILGQKVEFLVSFYNNEISEKSEIFDDQFSVERPDGSNFTLKIRSTKLEDSAMYFCASSEKGPSNQPQHFGDGTRLSIL.

The chain carries TRBV27 and TRBJ2-1; 7 nucleotides match TRBD1. V trimming: 3 bases; J trimming: 7 bases; junction bases outside the gene matches: 6. Germline V gene data show CDR1 as MNHEY and CDR2 as SMNVEV (reference sequence). The CDR3 contains 14 residues. CDR3 loop: CASSFTGVTNEQFF. In nucleotides, the CDR3 is TGTGCCAGCAGTTTTACAGGGGTTACGAATGAGCAGTTCTTC.

The rearrangement joins TRBV28 to TRBJ2-7; D possibly corresponds to TRBD1 (5 bases). The CDR3 is 13 residues long. The V end was cut by 6 bases, the J end by 0 bases, with 9 bases between. In germline, CDR1 is MDHEN, CDR2 SYDVKM. The CDR3 reads CASRSQGSYEQYF. The CDR3, as DNA: TGTGCCAGCAGGAGTCAGGGCTCCTACGAGCAGTACTTC.